This TCR beta chain derives from a study of long-term antiretroviral therapy in people with HIV. Investigators performed immunoSEQ version v3.0 at survey level. Here immunoSEQ multiplex PCR was the method, and the copy in TCRdb shows in-frame clones only, minus some. The data contain 35,000 or so clones, 83% of them singletons. The CDR3 spans 13 residues. V was pared by 1 base and J by 2 bases, with 7 bases between. The V gene's germline CDR1 is SGHKS and CDR2 YYEKEE (reference sequence). V gene TRBV5-5 combines with J gene TRBJ2-7; D not certain. The sample consisted of unsorted PBMCs, taken 0.4 years before starting antiretroviral therapy. This clonotype originated in a man younger than 35 with HIV. CDR3 coding DNA: TGTGCCAGCAGCTTGCAGGACGCCTACGAGCAGTACTTC. This gives the protein CASSLQDAYEQYF.